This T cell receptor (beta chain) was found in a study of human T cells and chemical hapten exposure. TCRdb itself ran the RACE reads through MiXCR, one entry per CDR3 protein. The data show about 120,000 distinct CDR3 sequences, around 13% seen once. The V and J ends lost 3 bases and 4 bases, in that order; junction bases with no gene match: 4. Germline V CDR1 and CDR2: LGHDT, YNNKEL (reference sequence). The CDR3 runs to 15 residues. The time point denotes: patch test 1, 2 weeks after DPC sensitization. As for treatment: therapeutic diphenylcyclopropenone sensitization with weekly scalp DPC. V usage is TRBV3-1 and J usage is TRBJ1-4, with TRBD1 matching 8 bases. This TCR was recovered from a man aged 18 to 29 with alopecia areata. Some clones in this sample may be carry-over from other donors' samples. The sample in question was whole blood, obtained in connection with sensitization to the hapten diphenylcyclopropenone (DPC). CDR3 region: CASSQTGADNEKLFF. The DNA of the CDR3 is TGTGCCAGCAGCCAGACAGGGGCGGATAATGAAAAACTGTTTTTT.